This T cell receptor beta chain was captured in a study of blood T cell repertoires in COVID-19 (dated by TCRdb to 2020 to 2021). About the full investigation: The collaborator samples originated in the United States, Italy and Spain and spanned the acute and convalescent phases of COVID-19. The prospective study material was composed of cDNA or gDNA derived from T cells, B-cell-depleted T cells, or PBMCs. The dataset comprised deeply sampled blood TCRbeta repertoires from subjects exposed to, actively infected with, or recovered from COVID-19. The repertoires were made available in a free public database intended to serve as a resource for research on the immune response to SARS-CoV-2. Samples were obtained from the ongoing ImmuneRACE study (first 160 participants) and from 1,200 or so subjects provided by 6 global collaborators. The sample metadata nearly always contained a de-identified subject ID, COVID-19 status, age in years and sex. Where available, HLA class I and class II types were obtained from metadata supplied by the sample provider rather than from assay-based typing. Findings and caveats that apply to the study as a whole: The quantity of clinical and demographic metadata differed by source and by participant and was supplied without curation.

One collaborating source in Seattle enrolled patients during active infection and followed them longitudinally through the course of disease. Each collaborating institution followed its own protocols to collect whole blood in K2EDTA tubes. For TCRbeta analysis, collaborator samples were shipped as frozen whole blood, as isolated PBMCs, or as DNA extracted from either sample type. On this clone itself: The specificity of this receptor is unknown. Within one base of it there is no much larger clone, and no base qualities were kept.

TCRbeta CDR3 regions were amplified from genomic DNA by means of the immunoSEQ Assay, a bias-controlled multiplex PCR. From the authors' description of their analysis: The number of nucleated cells in each sample was estimated from the amplification of reference gene primers within the assay. Sequence reads were collapsed and filtered to measure the absolute abundance of every unique TCRbeta CDR3 rearrangement. For each sample, productive Simpson clonality was calculated by taking the square root of Simpson's diversity index across productive rearrangements. Here the immuneACCESS table is served through TCRdb, limited to in-frame sequences with V and J called. Missing clones are a known gap in these copies; in checked studies unresolved V genes cover under half, and the rest lacks a known reason. D and trimming were read from the DNA, whereas the V and J calls and clone size are those reported in that table. The sample table shows approximately 500,000 clones, and about 91% are seen once. About 0.91% of the sample comes from the top ten.

The receptor was isolated from a man aged 18 to 35 with COVID-19, enrolled during active disease. Sequencing was done on a sample of peripheral blood.

Here is the DNA: TGTGCCAGCAGCTGGGCCCAGGGAGAGACCCAGTACTTC. This is translated as CASSWAQGETQYF. This chain is built from TRBV12-3 or TRBV12-4 and TRBJ2-5; a tentative D match to TRBD1 spans 5 bases. The CDR3, from cysteine to phenylalanine, totals 13 residues. Here the CDR3 DNA is all that survives: 39 bases in frame from base 1. V is cut by 6 bases and J by 4 bases, and the space between the germline ends is 12 bases.